Shown below are 21 T cell receptor beta chains from a single sample sequenced in a study of cytomegalovirus exposure and HLA in healthy donors. The primer mix had 60 Vbeta and 13 Jbeta primers. Assay: immunoSEQ multiplex PCR; the TCRdb copy retains only in-frame clones and omits some. The sample includes about 150,000 clones, around 78% of them seen just once. Source material: PBMCs. The receptors stem from a man in his forties or fifties in good health and CMV-seronegative.

V is TRBV7-2 and J is TRBJ1-1, with TRBD1 matching 7 bases. This CDR3 is 15 amino acids long. Trimming at V came to 1 base and at J to 3 bases, leaving 5 bases not matched to a gene. Germline CDR1 and CDR2: SGHTA and FQGNSA. CDR3 sequence reads: CASSLERTGDTEAFF. CDR3 nucleotide sequence: TGTGCCAGCAGCTTAGAAAGAACAGGGGACACTGAAGCTTTCTTT.

The J gene is TRBJ2-6, the V gene TRBV5-6, with D possibly being TRBD2 (5 bases). The V and J ends lost 1 base and 2 bases respectively, with 7 bases between them. CDR3 size: 15 residues. Per the germline V gene, CDR1 is SGHDT and CDR2 is YYEEEE. CDR3 sequence reads: CASSLRGAGANVLTF. The CDR3 DNA reads TGTGCCAGCAGCTTGCGGGGTGCTGGGGCCAACGTCCTGACTTTC.

V usage is TRBV19 and J usage is TRBJ2-2; tentatively, D is TRBD1 (6 bases). This CDR3 has 14 amino acids. Trimming shortened V by 4 bases and J by 3 bases, and 9 bases separated the two germline ends. CDR1 and CDR2 from the germline V gene are LNHDA and SQIVND (reference sequence). The DNA of the CDR3 is TGTGCCAGTAGTAAGAACAGGGACACCGGGGAGCTGTTTTTT. Protein product: CASSKNRDTGELFF.

The J gene is TRBJ1-4, the V gene TRBV15; D is perhaps TRBD1 (6 bases). This CDR3 contains 15 residues. V lost 5 bases and J 3 bases, leaving 13 bases between the germline ends. CDR1 LNHNV and CDR2 YYDKDF come from the germline V gene (reference sequence). The DNA of the CDR3 is TGTGCCACCAGCGGTGATAGACAGGCTAATGAAAAACTGTTTTTT. Protein sequence: CATSGDRQANEKLFF.

V usage is TRBV27 and J usage is TRBJ1-1, with 11 positions matching TRBD1. Germline values: CDR1 MNHEY, CDR2 SMNVEV (reference sequence). There are 15 residues in the CDR3. J was trimmed by 5 bases and V by 8 bases; bases with no gene match: 10. The CDR3 reads CASRGQGGSWTEAFF. CDR3 DNA sequence: TGTGCCAGCCGGGGACAGGGGGGGAGTTGGACTGAAGCTTTCTTT.

The chain joins TRBV28 to TRBJ2-7; 7 bases line up with TRBD2. CDR1 MDHEN and CDR2 SYDVKM come from the germline V gene. The V segment lost 6 bases and the J segment 0 bases; nucleotides outside the gene matches: 8. The CDR3 contains 15 residues. As DNA, the CDR3 is TGTGCCAGCAGCGACCTGGCGGGAGCCTCCTACGAGCAGTACTTC. The encoded protein is CASSDLAGASYEQYF.

Of note for this clone: One end of the junction is discordant with germline, which a read error may explain. The V and J genes are TRBV7-9 and TRBJ2-1; no clear D gene. From germline, CDR1 is SEHNR and CDR2 FQNEAQ (reference sequence). This CDR3 is 14 amino acids long. CDR3 sequence (DNA): TGTTCCAGCAGCTTAAGTGACTGGGACAATGAGCAGTTCTTC. Translated, it gives CSSSLSDWDNEQFF. Combining the CDR3 with reference TRBV7-9 and TRBJ2-1 gives the whole variable domain DTGVSQNPRHKITKRGQNVTFRCDPISEHNRLYWYRQTLGQGPEFLTYFQNEAQLEKSRLLSDRFSAERPKGSFSTLEIQRTEQGDSAMYLCSSSLSDWDNEQFFGPGTRLTVL.

As to this clone: Other nucleotide sequences from this sample produce the same CDR3. The V gene is TRBV27, the J gene TRBJ2-7, with 11 bases aligning to TRBD2. Germline lookup yields CDR1 MNHEY and CDR2 SMNVEV (reference sequence). V lost 6 bases to trimming and J lost 2 bases; unmatched junction nucleotides: 3. The CDR3 is 14 residues long. The CDR3 region is CASSLAGGPYEQYF. For the CDR3, the DNA is TGTGCCAGCAGCCTAGCGGGGGGACCCTACGAGCAGTACTTC.

This rearrangement joins TRBV5-6 to TRBJ1-2; 8 nucleotides align to TRBD1. The CDR3 consists of 13 residues. The V segment lost 0 bases and the J segment 7 bases; nucleotides outside the gene matches: 2. CDR1 SGHDT and CDR2 YYEEEE come from the germline V gene. The CDR3, as DNA: TGTGCCAGCAGCTTGGCCAGGGGGCTTGGCTACACCTTC. Encoded protein: CASSLARGLGYTF.

The gene calls are TRBV9 and TRBJ1-2, with 9 bases identical to TRBD1. The ends lost 4 bases at V and 4 bases at J; junction bases unmatched: 11. CDR3 length equals 16 residues. CDR1 and CDR2 from the germline V gene are SGDLS and YYNGEE. CDR3 sequence: CASSSAGTGIIYGYTF. Here the CDR3 DNA reads TGTGCCAGCAGCTCCGCCGGGACAGGGATTATCTATGGCTACACCTTC.

Here the CDR3 reads CASSLVYTKNIQYF. The CDR3, as DNA: TGTGCCAGCAGCTTGGTGTATACCAAAAACATTCAGTACTTC. This chain uses TRBV5-6 with TRBJ2-4; D not resolved. Between the trimmed V and J ends, which lost 0 bases and 2 bases, there was a span of 6 bases. The CDR3 runs 14 residues. CDR1 and CDR2 from the germline V gene are SGHDT and YYEEEE.

The J gene is TRBJ2-7, the V gene TRBV28; D remains ambiguous. The CDR3 is 15 residues long. V shed 6 bases and J shed 6 bases, with 21 bases lying between them. Germline V gives CDR1 MDHEN, CDR2 SYDVKM. The DNA for the CDR3 is TGTGCCAGCAGCCCCTACGGAAGACTCCTTGTCGAGCAGTACTTC. It codes for CASSPYGRLLVEQYF.

This chain connects TRBV14 to TRBJ2-5, with TRBD2 matching 7 bases. Germline V CDR1 and CDR2: SGHDN, FVKESK. This CDR3 is built from 14 residues. The ends lost 0 bases at V and 5 bases at J; junction bases unmatched: 3. The CDR3: CASSQEWGGETQYF. CDR3 bases: TGTGCCAGCAGCCAAGAATGGGGAGGGGAGACCCAGTACTTC.

The V and J genes are TRBV30 and TRBJ1-1; the match to TRBD1 covers 7 bases. The CDR3 is 13 residues long. Germline CDR1 GTSNPN, CDR2 SVGIG (reference sequence). V gave up 2 bases and J gave up 7 bases; unmatched junction bases: 7. CDR3 in amino acids: CAWSRGLKGEAFF. Written as DNA, the CDR3 is TGTGCCTGGAGTAGGGGGCTCAAGGGTGAAGCTTTCTTT.

This chain links TRBV11-2 with TRBJ2-5; 9 bases map to TRBD1. CDR3 length: 14 amino acids. V trimming: 6 bases; J trimming: 2 bases; junction bases outside the gene matches: 4. Germline V gives CDR1 SGHAT, CDR2 FQNNGV. The CDR3 DNA is TGTGCCAGCAGGACGGGGACAGGGCAAGAGACCCAGTACTTC. Residues: CASRTGTGQETQYF.

As for this clone: The junction departs from germline at one end; a sequencing error may be responsible. The gene calls are TRBV7-9 and TRBJ1-1, with 8 bases lining up with TRBD1. The CDR3 consists of 12 residues. Germline loops: CDR1 SEHNR, CDR2 FQNEAQ (reference sequence). The CDR3 DNA reads TGTTCCAGCAGCTTAGGGACAGGTGAAGCTTTCTTT. It yields the protein CSSSLGTGEAFF.

V gene TRBV19 combines with J gene TRBJ1-4; possibly TRBD1 for D (6 bases). The V gene lost 2 bases and the J gene lost 5 bases, with 12 bases spanning the gap. CDR1 and CDR2 from the germline V gene are LNHDA and SQIVND (reference sequence). CDR3 size: 15 residues. The CDR3 reads CASSIQFGTNEKLFF. CDR3 nucleotide sequence: TGTGCCAGTAGTATACAGTTTGGGACAAATGAAAAACTGTTTTTT.

This clone occurred a few times. CDR3: CASSDQMDTEAFF. CDR3 DNA: TGTGCCAGCAGTGACCAGATGGACACTGAAGCTTTCTTT. The V call is TRBV6-4, the J call TRBJ1-1; the D is unclear. The CDR3 totals 13 residues. V was pared by 2 bases and J by 3 bases, with 7 bases between. Per germline, CDR1 MRHNA and CDR2 SNTAGT.

This clone has only a few counts. The chain uses TRBV7-2 and TRBJ1-3; 9 bases align to TRBD1. This CDR3 spans 14 amino acids. V lost 5 bases, J lost 5 bases, and 4 bases stayed unmatched. The germline CDR1 and CDR2 sequences are SGHTA and FQGNSA. The CDR3 sequence: CASSAGQGRNTIYF. CDR3 DNA sequence: TGTGCCAGCAGCGCGGGACAGGGTCGAAACACCATATATTTT.

The chain is built from TRBV11-1 and TRBJ2-1, with 7 positions matching TRBD2. CDR3 length: 14 amino acids. Germline CDR1 is SGHAT and CDR2 is FQDESV (reference sequence). The V segment lost 6 bases and the J segment 4 bases; nucleotides outside the gene matches: 6. CDR3 DNA sequence: TGTGCCAGCAGGCTCGCGGGGGAATACAATGAGCAGTTCTTC. This translates into CASRLAGEYNEQFF.

In its sample, this clone was seen once. The rearrangement joins TRBV7-9 to TRBJ2-7; 8 bases agree with TRBD1. This CDR3 is 15 amino acids long. The trim removed 5 bases at V and 3 bases at J, leaving 9 bases unmatched. The germline V gene has CDR1 SEHNR and CDR2 FQNEAQ (reference sequence). CDR3 nucleotide sequence: TGTGCCAGCAGCCCGCGCGGACAGGGAATCTACGAGCAGTACTTC. Protein product: CASSPRGQGIYEQYF.